These 30 T cell receptor beta chains were sequenced from one sample in a study of CD8 T cells in ankylosing spondylitis. Using its own MiXCR run on the 5' RACE reads, TCRdb lists one record per CDR3 protein. The table has approximately 150,000 distinct CDR3 sequences, 8.5% to 10% seen once. The sequencing input was blood, either unsorted or a sorted T cell fraction (not recorded which). These TCRs come from a female donor with ankylosing spondylitis or in good health (not recorded which).

The chain recombines TRBV2 with TRBJ2-1; D gene ambiguous. V lost 3 bases, J lost 0 bases, and 3 bases lay in between. This CDR3 spans 13 amino acids. Germline-derived CDR1 and CDR2 are SNHLY and FYNNEI. CDR3 sequence (DNA): TGTGCCAGCAGTGACAGCTCCTACAATGAGCAGTTCTTC. Protein product: CASSDSSYNEQFF.

This clonotype was recorded a few times. J is TRBJ2-1 and V is TRBV20-1; D not resolved. CDR3 length: 12 residues. The V end was cut by 5 bases, the J end by 5 bases, with 10 bases between. Germline V CDR1 and CDR2: DFQATT, SNEGSKA (reference sequence). In nucleotides, the CDR3 is TGCAGTGCTCGAAATCGGGACAATGAGCAGTTCTTC. Residues: CSARNRDNEQFF.

This clonotype was counted at least ten times. The chain links TRBV7-9 to TRBJ1-1; the D is unclear. This CDR3 contains 12 residues. Germline CDR1 and CDR2: SEHNR and FQNEAQ (reference sequence). Trimming removed 3 bases from V and 1 base from J, with 3 bases in between. As DNA, the CDR3 is TGTGCCAGCAGCTTCGGGAACACTGAAGCTTTCTTT. This encodes CASSFGNTEAFF.

Comment on this clonotype: Relative to the germline gene, one junction end is altered; a read error may explain this. The chain links TRBV23-1 to TRBJ2-6; D gene uncertain. TRBV23-1 is designated an ORF whose function remains uncertain. This CDR3 region has 17 residues. The CDR3 region has the DNA TGCGTCAGCAGTCATGCGGCACCTTACTCTGGGGCCAACGTCCTGACTTTC. Translation: CVSSHAAPYSGANVLTF.

This clonotype has at least ten counts. CDR3 sequence reads: CASSQDHWRPDTQYF. In nucleotides, the CDR3 is TGCGCCAGCAGCCAAGATCATTGGCGCCCAGATACGCAGTATTTT. The chain links TRBV4-3 to TRBJ2-3; no reliable D call. This CDR3 comprises 15 residues. The germline gives CDR1 LGHNA, CDR2 YSLEER. With 0 bases removed from V and 4 bases from J, the gap between germline ends came to 11 bases.

The gene calls are TRBV4-3 and TRBJ2-1, with a weak D call TRBD1 (5 bases). The V end lost 1 base, the J end lost 8 bases, and 24 bases lay between the germline ends. Germline CDR1 LGHNA, CDR2 YSLEER. There are 18 residues in the CDR3. The CDR3, as DNA: TGCGCCAGCAGCCAAGTGCCCCGTCTTGGAAAGGGGTCGGATGAGCAGTTCTTC. Amino acids: CASSQVPRLGKGSDEQFF.

The chain carries TRBV7-6 and TRBJ2-5, with 7 bases lining up with TRBD2. The V gene's germline CDR1 is SGHVS and CDR2 FNYEAQ. After removal of 4 bases from V and 5 bases from J, the junction contained 7 bases not matched to a gene. The CDR3 extends over 14 amino acids. CDR3 coding DNA: TGTGCCAGCAGCTACGTATGGGGAGGGGAGACCCAGTACTTC. Residues: CASSYVWGGETQYF.

This clonotype was recorded a few times. The chain carries TRBV9 and TRBJ1-5; D call uncertain. Trimming pared 0 bases from V and 0 bases from J, leaving 4 bases between. The germline CDR1 and CDR2 sequences are SGDLS and YYNGEE. The CDR3 length is 14 residues. The CDR3, as DNA: TGTGCCAGCAGCGTAGACGATAGCAATCAGCCCCAGCATTTT. It is translated as CASSVDDSNQPQHF.

This clonotype has more than one count but fewer than ten. V and J are TRBV4-3 and TRBJ1-3; D call uncertain. The CDR3 loop spans 16 amino acids. The V and J ends lost 0 bases and 0 bases respectively, with 9 bases between them. The germline V gene encodes CDR1 LGHNA and CDR2 YSLEER. DNA for the CDR3: TGCGCCAGCAGCCAAGATAATTGGTCCTCTGGAAACACCATATATTTT. It specifies CASSQDNWSSGNTIYF.

In this sample, this clonotype turned up a few times. V is TRBV4-3 and J is TRBJ1-2; 8 bases align to TRBD1. The CDR3 has 14 residues. After removal of 8 bases from V and 4 bases from J, the junction contained 9 bases not matched to a gene. Germline CDR1 and CDR2: LGHNA and YSLEER. DNA for the CDR3: TGCGCCAGCGGACAGGGTAGGGAGTCCTATGGCTACACCTTC. This codes for CASGQGRESYGYTF.

This chain joins TRBV27 and TRBJ1-2, with D possibly TRBD1 on 6 matching bases. CDR1 and CDR2 from the germline V gene are MNHEY and SMNVEV (reference sequence). Trimming stripped 4 bases from V and 6 bases from J, with 27 bases between. This CDR3 region has 18 residues. CDR3 amino acids: CASSSSTGAEVLGDGYTF. Here the CDR3 DNA reads TGTGCCAGCAGTTCTTCCACGGGGGCGGAAGTTCTTGGGGATGGCTACACCTTC.

This chain joins TRBV28 and TRBJ2-2, with 7 bases fitting TRBD1. Germline lookup yields CDR1 MDHEN and CDR2 SYDVKM. The CDR3 length is 14 residues. V was pared by 7 bases and J by 7 bases, with 9 bases of the junction left unmatched. CDR3 sequence: CASTFDRVHGELFF. CDR3 sequence (DNA): TGTGCCAGCACCTTCGACAGGGTCCACGGGGAGCTGTTTTTT.

The gene calls are TRBV24-1 and TRBJ2-1; tentatively, D is TRBD2 (6 bases). This CDR3 contains 18 residues. The V and J ends lost 2 bases and 5 bases respectively, with 21 bases between them. Germline assignment: CDR1 KGHDR and CDR2 SFDVKD. CDR3 in DNA: TGTGCCACCAGTGATTCGGGGGAACTAGTTGTATCCCACAATGAGCAGTTCTTC. It encodes CATSDSGELVVSHNEQFF.

The chain couples TRBV7-2 to TRBJ1-1; D is possibly TRBD1 (5 bases). Germline CDR1 reads SGHTA; CDR2 reads FQGNSA. The CDR3 totals 13 residues. V was cut by 5 bases and J by 4 bases, with 11 bases left in between. The CDR3 DNA reads as TGTGCCAGCAGCGCCGGGACGGTCACTGAAGCTTTCTTT. Its protein product is CASSAGTVTEAFF.

This clonotype was seen at least ten times. The chain recombines TRBV6-5 with TRBJ1-2; no definite D call. Germline V gene data show CDR1 as MNHEY and CDR2 as SVGAGI. The ends were cut back, 4 bases at V and 2 bases at J, with 17 bases in the middle. The CDR3 contains 16 residues. As DNA, the CDR3 is TGTGCCAGCAGTTCACTGAGAGCGGCCCCCAACTATGGCTACACCTTC. It specifies CASSSLRAAPNYGYTF.

This clonotype has just a few counts. The chain has TRBV4-1 and TRBJ2-5; 10 positions match TRBD2. V was pared by 1 base and J by 5 bases, with 4 bases of the junction left unmatched. CDR3 length equals 15 residues. Germline loops: CDR1 MGHRA, CDR2 YSYEKL. The CDR3 sequence is CASSQGSGRHETQYF. The CDR3 coding sequence is TGCGCCAGCAGCCAAGGTAGCGGGAGGCATGAGACCCAGTACTTC.

This clonotype was seen only a few times. V and J are TRBV30 and TRBJ1-5; D gene uncertain. V dropped 1 base and J dropped 0 bases, with 13 bases sitting between them. The CDR3 totals 16 residues. The germline gives CDR1 GTSNPN, CDR2 SVGIG (reference sequence). The CDR3 sequence: CAWSEAENYSNQPQHF. In nucleotides, the CDR3 is TGTGCCTGGAGTGAGGCAGAGAATTATAGCAATCAGCCCCAGCATTTT.

V is TRBV3-1 and J is TRBJ2-7; TRBD1 matches 10 bases. The germline V gene encodes CDR1 LGHDT and CDR2 YNNKEL (reference sequence). V shed 3 bases and J 3 bases; nucleotides not matched to a gene: 5. The CDR3 loop spans 15 amino acids. CDR3 coding DNA: TGTGCCAGCAGCCAGGCGGGACAGGGGATCTACGAGCAGTACTTC. Amino acid sequence: CASSQAGQGIYEQYF.

This chain links TRBV6-2 or TRBV6-3 with TRBJ2-3; D call uncertain. The CDR3 spans 12 residues. The V end was cut by 4 bases, the J end by 11 bases, with 13 bases between. From germline, CDR1 is MNHEY and CDR2 SVGEGT. CDR3 loop: CASSFTLKRQYF. CDR3 DNA sequence: TGTGCCAGCAGTTTCACTCTCAAACGGCAGTATTTT.

This clonotype was observed at least ten times. The V gene is TRBV28, the J gene TRBJ1-6; no definite D call. V was clipped by 8 bases and J by 4 bases, with 6 bases between them. The CDR3 is 12 amino acids. The germline CDR1 and CDR2 sequences are MDHEN and SYDVKM. CDR3 DNA: TGTGCCAGCTACACATATAATTCACCCCTCCACTTT. Translating gives CASYTYNSPLHF.

This clonotype was seen a handful of times. The chain has TRBV6-2 or TRBV6-3 and TRBJ2-1; tentatively, D is TRBD2 (5 bases). CDR3 length equals 20 residues. The V gene's germline CDR1 is MNHEY and CDR2 SVGEGT. The V gene lost 3 bases and the J gene lost 2 bases, with 26 bases spanning the gap. This chain's CDR3 is CASSYTLDAGKVTPYNEQFF. CDR3 coding DNA: TGTGCCAGCAGTTATACCCTGGATGCGGGTAAAGTTACCCCCTACAATGAGCAGTTCTTC.

A few counts support this clonotype. The V gene is TRBV10-1, the J gene TRBJ2-7; 12 bases align to TRBD2. CDR3 length: 15 amino acids. With 3 bases clipped from V and 4 bases from J, the junction kept 4 bases outside the gene matches. Germline V gene lookup returns CDR1 WNHNN and CDR2 SYGVQD (reference sequence). The CDR3 nucleotides read TGCGCCAGCAGTGAAGGACTAGCGGGAAAGTACGAGCAGTACTTC. Translation gives CASSEGLAGKYEQYF.

This clonotype was counted ten times or more. The chain recombines TRBV7-9 with TRBJ2-1; TRBD2 aligns across 7 bases. The V segment lost 5 bases and the J segment 8 bases; nucleotides outside the gene matches: 15. This CDR3 comprises 16 residues. The V gene's germline CDR1 is SEHNR and CDR2 FQNEAQ (reference sequence). CDR3 DNA: TGTGCCAGCAGCCCCCACCCGGGACTAAAGTTAGATGAGCAGTTCTTC. Translating gives CASSPHPGLKLDEQFF. The full variable domain, rest sourced from reference TRBV7-9 and TRBJ2-1, is DTGVSQNPRHKITKRGQNVTFRCDPISEHNRLYWYRQTLGQGPEFLTYFQNEAQLEKSRLLSDRFSAERPKGSFSTLEIQRTEQGDSAMYLCASSPHPGLKLDEQFFGPGTRLTVL.

In regard to this clonotype: The junction and the germline gene differ at one end; a read error may be behind it. The chain carries TRBV4-1 and TRBJ2-7, with D hard to call. This CDR3 has 16 amino acids. The germline CDR1 and CDR2 sequences are MGHRA and YSYEKL. The CDR3 reads CASSPGLGFNSLEQYF. The CDR3 DNA is TGTGCCAGCAGCCCCGGGCTTGGCTTCAATTCCCTCGAGCAGTACTTC.

CDR3 nucleotides: TGCAGTGCTCTCCTGGGGTACGAGCAGTACTTC. It specifies CSALLGYEQYF. The V and J genes are TRBV20-1 and TRBJ2-7; D not resolved. The CDR3 spans 11 residues. V shed 5 bases and J shed 4 bases, with 9 bases lying between them. In germline, CDR1 is DFQATT, CDR2 SNEGSKA (reference sequence).

This clonotype was observed a few times. The chain has TRBV5-6 and TRBJ2-5, with 7 bases matching TRBD2. This CDR3 has 14 residues. The V segment lost 3 bases and the J segment 4 bases; nucleotides outside the gene matches: 6. CDR1 is SGHDT and CDR2 is YYEEEE in the germline V gene. The CDR3 protein is CASSWGRAGETQYF. DNA of the CDR3: TGTGCCAGCAGCTGGGGGAGGGCGGGAGAGACCCAGTACTTC.

This clonotype was counted ten times or more. The chain carries TRBV5-1 and TRBJ1-1, with D maybe TRBD1 (5 bases). The CDR3 runs 16 residues. Trimming shortened V by 5 bases and J by 0 bases, and 17 bases separated the two germline ends. Per germline, CDR1 SGHRS and CDR2 YFSETQ. The CDR3 DNA reads as TGCGCCAGCAGTCCCGGGGCAGTGGGAATGAACACTGAAGCTTTCTTT. Its protein is CASSPGAVGMNTEAFF. Using reference TRBV5-1 and TRBJ1-1 for the parts outside the CDR3, the full variable domain is KAGVTQTPRYLIKTRGQQVTLSCSPISGHRSVSWYQQTPGQGLQFLFEYFSETQRNKGNFPGRFSGRQFSNSRSEMNVSTLELGDSALYLCASSPGAVGMNTEAFFGQGTRLTVV.

Only a few counts were recorded for this clonotype. The V gene is TRBV2, the J gene TRBJ2-7; D is ambiguous. CDR3 length: 12 residues. Germline CDR1 SNHLY, CDR2 FYNNEI. The germline V and J ends were trimmed by 7 bases and 0 bases, with 7 bases remaining between them. The CDR3 DNA reads TGTGCCAGCACTCGCAGCTCCTACGAGCAGTACTTC. It yields the protein CASTRSSYEQYF.

This clonotype was seen a handful of times. The CDR3 sequence is CASSSFKGGNEQFF. The CDR3 DNA reads as TGTGCCAGCAGCTCCTTTAAGGGGGGGAATGAGCAGTTCTTC. The gene calls are TRBV7-9 and TRBJ2-1; D might be TRBD2 (7 bases). CDR1 and CDR2 from the germline V gene are SEHNR and FQNEAQ (reference sequence). V lost 4 bases, J lost 7 bases, and 14 bases lay in between. The CDR3 runs to 14 residues. The full variable domain, in which reference TRBV7-9 and TRBJ2-1 provide the parts outside the CDR3, is DTGVSQNPRHKITKRGQNVTFRCDPISEHNRLYWYRQTLGQGPEFLTYFQNEAQLEKSRLLSDRFSAERPKGSFSTLEIQRTEQGDSAMYLCASSSFKGGNEQFFGPGTRLTVL.

This clonotype was seen more than once but under ten times. This chain joins TRBV13 and TRBJ2-7; D gene unclear. Germline V gene lookup returns CDR1 PRHDT and CDR2 FYEKMQ (reference sequence). The V end lost 1 base, the J end lost 7 bases, and 11 bases lay between the germline ends. The CDR3 has 13 amino acids. Written as DNA, the CDR3 is TGTGCCAGCAGCTTAGCAGTCCGAAGGGAGCAGTACTTC. It encodes CASSLAVRREQYF.